This entry features one T cell receptor beta chain sequence. This clonotype was seen a few times. Its cognate antigen has yet to be identified. No base quality information exists; no much larger clone differs at one position. The record originates from a study of early T cells in non-severe SARS-CoV-2 infection (dated by TCRdb to the early 2020s). A note on the overall study: TCR sequencing used bulk RNA from unsorted whole blood, so alpha and beta chains could not be paired. The full study reports these points: VDJdb matching was skewed toward anti-spike CD8 responses and likely underestimated virus-specific expansions by missing private and CD4 specificities.

The study was a case-control design nested within a healthcare worker cohort in London, UK, with weekly nasopharyngeal swab PCR tests and blood sampling. Healthcare workers were recruited between 23 and 31 March 2020, during the week of the UK lockdown, and were followed weekly for up to roughly 15 weeks. Reading from cysteine to phenylalanine, the CDR3 counts 14 amino acids. The DNA shown is the 42-base CDR3, in frame from base 1. CDR1 is given as SGHVS and CDR2 as FNYEAQ, both from the germline V gene. V and J lose 2 bases and 8 bases, and a span of 13 bases separates them. Libraries came from 5' RACE. The listed sequencing device is NextSeq 500. The TCR library protocol attached unique molecular identifiers to individual cDNA molecules to correct for sequencing error and PCR bias. Both TCR alpha and beta chains were sequenced, and tight co-correlation was observed between alpha and beta sequence abundances in each sample. Processing in the source paper ran as follows. V gene, J gene and CDR3 annotation of TCR sequences was performed with Decombinator V4. TCRs were defined as expanded if a significant change between any two time points was detected under a Poisson model with p below 0.0001. TCR abundances were normalised to the total number of TCRs sequenced per sample and expressed as counts per million. TRAV1-2 paired with TRAJ12, TRAJ20 or TRAJ33 defined MAIT TCRs, while TRAV10 paired with TRAJ18 defined iNKT TCRs. VDJdb, accessed 1 November 2021, was searched for CMV, EBV and SARS-CoV-2 annotated TCRs, with TCRs annotated for multiple antigens excluded. Using fastp at Q25 and MiXCR, TCRdb reprocessed the public reads and kept productive beta chains. Rows with a matching CDR3 protein are joined into one entry that keeps the most common DNA and genes. The V and J calls come from TCRdb's annotation, not from the publication. The sample has about 60,000 distinct CDR3 sequences on record, 10% to 15% of them singletons. The ten largest clones add up to about 5% of the sample.

The specimen was whole blood. The TCR was taken from an adult who was a healthcare worker with PCR-confirmed SARS-CoV-2 infection or an uninfected control (not recorded which). The chain employs TRBV7-6 and TRBJ2-1; the D gene remains uncertain. The CDR3 in this case is CASSLISLRDEQFF. The DNA is TGTGCCAGCAGCTTAATATCCCTTCGGGATGAGCAGTTCTTC.